Below, 31 T cell receptor beta chains from the same sample are listed, as sequenced in a study of cytomegalovirus exposure and HLA in healthy donors. Using immunoSEQ multiplex PCR, the repertoire was profiled, and TCRdb retains in-frame clones only, with some absent. The repertoire holds 45,000 to 55,000 clones, with 88% as singletons. The sample taken for sequencing was PBMCs. The receptors shown here come from a woman aged 25 to 39 in good health and CMV-seronegative.

V usage is TRBV13 and J usage is TRBJ2-7, with D hard to call. The CDR3 is made up of 14 amino acids. Germline V gene lookup returns CDR1 PRHDT and CDR2 FYEKMQ (reference sequence). Trimming shortened V by 5 bases and J by 4 bases, and 15 bases separated the two germline ends. The CDR3 is CASSQTNDGYEQYF. CDR3 nucleotide sequence: TGTGCCAGCAGCCAAACAAACGACGGGTACGAGCAGTACTTC.

The gene calls are TRBV28 and TRBJ2-5; 8 nucleotides match TRBD1. This CDR3 is 15 amino acids long. Germline CDR1 is MDHEN and CDR2 is SYDVKM. Unmatched junction bases numbered 7, after V lost 6 bases and J lost 1 base. CDR3 DNA: TGTGCCAGCAGCCTGGGACAGGCCCTCCAAGAGACCCAGTACTTC. Amino acids: CASSLGQALQETQYF.

The rearrangement uses TRBV30 and TRBJ2-7; 9 nucleotides agree with TRBD1. This CDR3 contains 14 residues. The germline V gene has CDR1 GTSNPN and CDR2 SVGIG (reference sequence). Trimming cost V 5 bases and J 4 bases; bases outside gene matches: 9. The CDR3 is CAWAESGQGYEQYF. CDR3 in DNA: TGTGCCTGGGCTGAAAGCGGACAGGGGTACGAGCAGTACTTC.

The chain is built from TRBV2 and TRBJ2-1, with TRBD2 as a possible D gene (5 bases). CDR1 is SNHLY, CDR2 FYNNEI, per germline. This CDR3 region has 14 residues. V was cut by 11 bases and J by 2 bases, with 16 bases left in between. This CDR3 reads CASRGPGTYNEQFF. CDR3 nucleotide sequence: TGTGCCTCCCGAGGGCCGGGGACCTACAATGAGCAGTTCTTC.

The chain combines TRBV9 with TRBJ1-1, with a possible D match to TRBD1 (5 bases). Per germline, CDR1 SGDLS and CDR2 YYNGEE. This CDR3 comprises 18 residues. Trimming shortened V by 0 bases and J by 4 bases, and 22 bases separated the two germline ends. The CDR3 is CASSVVWTRNPGGTEAFF. CDR3 nucleotides: TGTGCCAGCAGCGTAGTGTGGACCCGAAACCCGGGGGGCACTGAAGCTTTCTTT.

The gene calls are TRBV7-2 and TRBJ2-3; 14 nucleotides line up with TRBD2. The CDR3 is 18 amino acids. Trimming at V came to 7 bases and at J to 2 bases, leaving 11 bases not matched to a gene. The germline V gene has CDR1 SGHTA and CDR2 FQGNSA. CDR3 in amino acids: CASTRGGLAGGFTDTQYF. CDR3 nucleotides: TGTGCCAGCACCCGAGGCGGACTAGCGGGAGGTTTCACAGATACGCAGTATTTT.

This sequence joins TRBV28 and TRBJ1-1, with no clear D. V lost 5 bases and J lost 0, with 7 bases in between. Germline V gene data show CDR1 as MDHEN and CDR2 as SYDVKM. CDR3 length equals 13 residues. DNA of the CDR3: TGTGCCAGCAGTACTACCTTGAACACTGAAGCTTTCTTT. Its translation: CASSTTLNTEAFF.

This clone was counted a few times. The V and J genes are TRBV11-2 and TRBJ2-2; 7 nucleotides agree with TRBD2. This CDR3 region has 15 residues. V dropped 3 bases and J dropped 4; count of bases not matched to a gene: 5. Germline loops: CDR1 SGHAT, CDR2 FQNNGV. The CDR3 DNA follows: TGTGCCAGCAGCTTCGGAGGGAGGGCCACCGGGGAGCTGTTTTTT. Translated, it gives CASSFGGRATGELFF. Variable domain in full (rest from reference TRBV11-2 and TRBJ2-2): EAGVAQSPRYKIIEKRQSVAFWCNPISGHATLYWYQQILGQGPKLLIQFQNNGVVDDSQLPKDRFSAERLKGVDSTLKIQPAKLEDSAVYLCASSFGGRATGELFFGEGSRLTVL.

V and J are TRBV6-1 and TRBJ1-1, with D unresolved. CDR3 length equals 13 residues. The V gene lost 2 bases and the J gene lost 1 base, with 5 bases spanning the gap. Germline CDR1 and CDR2: MNHNS and SASEGT. CDR3 DNA sequence: TGTGCCAGCAGTGAAAGCCGGAACACTGAAGCTTTCTTT. Translation: CASSESRNTEAFF.

The sample holds a few counts of this clone. J is TRBJ1-1 and V is TRBV5-6; 7 bases line up with TRBD1. This CDR3 comprises 15 residues. V trimming: 3 bases; J trimming: 2 bases; junction bases outside the gene matches: 7. Germline V gene sequence: CDR1 SGHDT, CDR2 YYEEEE. For the CDR3, the DNA is TGTGCCAGCAGCTGGGGGGACAGACGAAACACTGAAGCTTTCTTT. Translating gives CASSWGDRRNTEAFF.

V is TRBV27 and J is TRBJ1-1; D call uncertain. The germline V gene encodes CDR1 MNHEY and CDR2 SMNVEV (reference sequence). V was cut by 1 base and J by 1 base, with 4 bases left in between. The CDR3 totals 13 residues. The DNA for the CDR3 is TGTGCCAGCAGTTTATGGGCGAACACTGAAGCTTTCTTT. Translating it yields CASSLWANTEAFF.

CDR3 amino acids: CASSLTRNEQFF. The CDR3 nucleotides are TGTGCCAGCAGTCTCACTAGGAATGAGCAGTTCTTC. The chain recombines TRBV28 with TRBJ2-1, with D possibly TRBD2 on 5 matching bases. The CDR3 spans 12 residues. CDR1 is MDHEN and CDR2 is SYDVKM in the germline V gene. The V gene lost 5 bases and the J gene lost 7 bases, with 9 bases spanning the gap.

This chain joins TRBV29-1 and TRBJ2-3; TRBD2 is a possible D gene (7 bases). This CDR3 region has 12 residues. Germline V gene data show CDR1 as SQVTM and CDR2 as ANQGSEA. The CDR3 region is CSYGGGADTQYF. The CDR3 DNA follows: TGCAGTTATGGAGGGGGGGCAGATACGCAGTATTTT.

This clone was observed once. This chain links TRBV18 with TRBJ1-5; 7 bases align to TRBD1. This CDR3 region has 16 residues. Germline CDR1 KGHSH, CDR2 LQKENI. The V gene end was trimmed by 3 bases and the J gene end by 3 bases; junction bases not matched to a gene: 8. The chain's CDR3 is CASSPPLDRVNQPQHF. CDR3 DNA: TGTGCCAGCTCACCCCCTCTAGACAGGGTCAATCAGCCCCAGCATTTT.

This chain connects TRBV7-2 to TRBJ1-2; tentative D call: TRBD1 (5 bases). V gave up 3 bases and J gave up 2 bases, with 13 bases separating them. CDR1 SGHTA and CDR2 FQGNSA come from the germline V gene. The CDR3 has 15 residues. CDR3 amino acids: CASSLLQGANYGYTF. The CDR3 DNA sequence: TGTGCCAGCAGCTTGCTTCAAGGGGCGAACTATGGCTACACCTTC.

This chain connects TRBV6-5 to TRBJ2-7; 7 bases line up with TRBD1. The length of the CDR3 is 14 residues. Germline loops: CDR1 MNHEY, CDR2 SVGAGI. The trim removed 6 bases at V and 3 bases at J, leaving 8 bases unmatched. CDR3 nucleotide sequence: TGTGCCAGCAGCCCACACAGGGGTCACTACGAGCAGTACTTC. Protein: CASSPHRGHYEQYF.

The chain links TRBV6-6 to TRBJ1-2; 12 nucleotides align to TRBD1. V trimming: 8 bases; J trimming: 5 bases; junction bases outside the gene matches: 12. The CDR3 extends over 16 amino acids. CDR1 MNHNY and CDR2 SVGAGI come from the germline V gene (reference sequence). The CDR3 nucleotides read TGTGCCAGCTTGCGACCGGGACAGGGGGCAGGGTATGGCTACACCTTC. Translation: CASLRPGQGAGYGYTF.

This clone was seen just once. V is TRBV27 and J is TRBJ2-2; D may be TRBD1 (5 bases). Germline V gene data show CDR1 as MNHEY and CDR2 as SMNVEV (reference sequence). The CDR3 runs 14 residues. V was cut by 6 bases and J by 0 bases, with 8 bases left in between. CDR3 loop: CASSDSPNTGELFF. The CDR3 bases are TGTGCCAGCAGCGACAGCCCGAACACCGGGGAGCTGTTTTTT.

This CDR3 is CASSLPSPGQGRGYTF. CDR3 DNA sequence: TGTGCCAGCAGCTTGCCAAGCCCGGGACAGGGCCGGGGGTACACCTTC. The chain links TRBV5-8 to TRBJ1-2; 9 nucleotides line up with TRBD1. V gave up 1 base and J gave up 11 bases; unmatched junction bases: 15. Looked up from germline, CDR1 is SGHTS and CDR2 is YDEGEE. The CDR3 extends over 16 amino acids.

This CDR3 reads CASSLVPSAGGPNTGELFF. CDR3 coding DNA: TGTGCCAGCAGCTTAGTCCCCTCGGCGGGAGGGCCTAACACCGGGGAGCTGTTTTTT. V gene TRBV13 combines with J gene TRBJ2-2; the match to TRBD2 covers 9 bases. This CDR3 region has 19 residues. CDR1 and CDR2 from the germline V gene are PRHDT and FYEKMQ (reference sequence). Trimming at V came to 1 base and at J to 2 bases, leaving 11 bases not matched to a gene.

The chain is built from TRBV6-6 and TRBJ2-3; 9 nucleotides match TRBD2. The CDR3 has 15 amino acids. V was clipped by 2 bases and J by 5 bases; unmatched bases: 5. The germline V gene encodes CDR1 MNHNY and CDR2 SVGAGI (reference sequence). The CDR3 is CASSYVAGEVDTQYF. CDR3 nucleotides: TGTGCCAGCAGTTACGTAGCGGGAGAGGTAGATACGCAGTATTTT.

DNA of the CDR3: TGTGCCTGGAGCGCCAACAGGGTGTATCTCTCGTTTGACAGCAATCAGCCCCAGCATTTT. This sequence encodes CAWSANRVYLSFDSNQPQHF. The chain recombines TRBV30 with TRBJ1-5; the D gene is possibly TRBD1 (6 bases). This CDR3 region has 20 residues. Per the germline V gene, CDR1 is GTSNPN and CDR2 is SVGIG (reference sequence). V gave up 3 bases and J gave up 1 base, with 28 bases separating them.

The chain is built from TRBV28 and TRBJ2-7; possible D gene TRBD2, 6 bases. This CDR3 has 17 residues. Trimming shortened V by 6 bases and J by 1 base, and 22 bases separated the two germline ends. CDR1 and CDR2 from the germline V gene are MDHEN and SYDVKM. For the CDR3, the DNA is TGTGCCAGCAGCACGGGGCCTTCCGGGACTGATTCCTACGAGCAGTACTTC. Amino acid sequence: CASSTGPSGTDSYEQYF.

V gene TRBV7-2 combines with J gene TRBJ2-3, with 12 bases fitting TRBD2. Germline V lookup: CDR1 SGHTA, CDR2 FQGNSA. After removal of 4 bases from V and 2 bases from J, the junction contained 4 bases not matched to a gene. The length of the CDR3 is 16 residues. CDR3 DNA: TGTGCCAGCAGCTGGCTAGCGGGAGGGCCCACAGATACGCAGTATTTT. Translating gives CASSWLAGGPTDTQYF.

The chain uses TRBV9 and TRBJ1-1; 7 bases match TRBD1. There are 13 residues in the CDR3. V lost 1 base to trimming and J lost 5 bases; unmatched junction nucleotides: 2. The germline V gene has CDR1 SGDLS and CDR2 YYNGEE. CDR3 sequence reads: CASSVSRGTEAFF. The CDR3, as DNA: TGTGCCAGCAGCGTATCCAGGGGGACTGAAGCTTTCTTT.

Concerning this clone: At one of its ends the junction is not consistent with the germline gene, which may arise from a read error. This chain links TRBV7-7 with TRBJ2-5, with TRBD2 matching over 7 bases. CDR1 is SSHAT and CDR2 is FNYEAQ in the germline V gene (reference sequence). The CDR3 consists of 17 residues. This CDR3 reads CASSLVPSGGGKETQYF. CDR3 coding DNA: TGTGCTAGCAGCTTAGTTCCTTCGGGGGGAGGAAAAGAGACCCAGTACTTC.

The chain uses TRBV11-2 and TRBJ2-2; perhaps TRBD1 as D (6 bases). The V end lost 3 bases, the J end lost 4 bases, and 12 bases lay between the germline ends. The CDR3 runs 15 residues. Germline CDR1 and CDR2: SGHAT and FQNNGV. The CDR3 is CASSFGQTGTGELFF. Here the CDR3 DNA reads TGTGCCAGCAGCTTCGGACAGACGGGCACCGGGGAGCTGTTTTTT. Looking up the rest from reference TRBV11-2 and TRBJ2-2 gives the full variable domain: EAGVAQSPRYKIIEKRQSVAFWCNPISGHATLYWYQQILGQGPKLLIQFQNNGVVDDSQLPKDRFSAERLKGVDSTLKIQPAKLEDSAVYLCASSFGQTGTGELFFGEGSRLTVL.

The chain recombines TRBV28 with TRBJ1-5, with 8 bases fitting TRBD1. The CDR3 totals 15 residues. Germline CDR1 is MDHEN and CDR2 is SYDVKM. Trimming cost V 5 bases and J 3 bases; bases outside gene matches: 6. This CDR3 reads CASSHQQGDNQPQHF. CDR3 bases: TGTGCCAGCAGTCATCAACAGGGGGACAATCAGCCCCAGCATTTT.

V gene TRBV11-2 combines with J gene TRBJ2-7; 12 nucleotides agree with TRBD2. CDR3 size: 15 residues. The V and J ends lost 6 bases and 4 bases, in that order; junction bases with no gene match: 7. Germline lookup yields CDR1 SGHAT and CDR2 FQNNGV. The CDR3 reads CASSSGTSGFYEQYF. The CDR3 DNA sequence: TGTGCCAGCAGTTCTGGGACTAGCGGGTTTTACGAGCAGTACTTC.

The CDR3 spells CASSEYARGTDTQYF. DNA of the CDR3: TGTGCCAGCAGTGAATACGCCAGGGGTACAGATACGCAGTATTTT. This chain joins TRBV25-1 and TRBJ2-3; a weak D match, TRBD1 (6 bases). Trimming left V 0 bases short and J 3 bases short, with 10 bases between. Per the germline V gene, CDR1 is MGHDK and CDR2 is SYGVNS. The CDR3 sequence is 15 residues long. Complete variable domain (other parts from reference TRBV25-1 and TRBJ2-3): EADIYQTPRYLVIGTGKKITLECSQTMGHDKMYWYQQDPGMELHLIHYSYGVNSTEKGDLSSESTVSRIRTEHFPLTLESARPSHTSQYLCASSEYARGTDTQYFGPGTRLTVL.

This chain uses TRBV30 with TRBJ1-5; TRBD1 agrees at 10 bases. The germline V gene has CDR1 GTSNPN and CDR2 SVGIG (reference sequence). The CDR3 runs 16 residues. V was pared by 2 bases and J by 3 bases, with 7 bases of the junction left unmatched. CDR3 in amino acids: CAWSTGTGAFNQPQHF. DNA of the CDR3: TGTGCCTGGAGTACCGGGACAGGGGCCTTCAATCAGCCCCAGCATTTT.